Listed here are 27 T cell receptor beta chains from one sample, sequenced in a study of blood T cells in healthy people across ages. Sample-barcoded 5' priming and a J-beta primer mix drove a second PCR of roughly 6 to 12 cycles. TCRdb itself ran the 5' RACE reads through MiXCR, one entry per CDR3 protein. The sample holds roughly 1,300,000 distinct CDR3 sequences, 59% seen once. Sequenced material: blood. These receptors were collected from a man younger than 30 in good health.

For the CDR3, the DNA is TGCAGTGCTAGAGAGGTATATACTGAAGCTTTCTTT. It specifies CSAREVYTEAFF. The J gene is TRBJ1-1, the V gene TRBV20-1; no definite D call. This CDR3 contains 12 residues. V dropped 0 bases and J dropped 5 bases, with 7 bases sitting between them. Germline-derived CDR1 and CDR2 are DFQATT and SNEGSKA (reference sequence).

The chain is built from TRBV28 and TRBJ1-5; D is possibly TRBD1 (5 bases). Trimming shortened V by 5 bases and J by 0 bases, and 20 bases separated the two germline ends. The CDR3 contains 18 residues. CDR1 is MDHEN, CDR2 SYDVKM, per germline. Written as DNA, the CDR3 is TGTGCCAGCAGTCACCCCCAGTTGAGGGGCCGTAGCAATCAGCCCCAGCATTTT. It specifies CASSHPQLRGRSNQPQHF.

This chain connects TRBV11-1 to TRBJ2-1, with a possible D match to TRBD2 (7 bases). Germline V gene lookup returns CDR1 SGHAT and CDR2 FQDESV (reference sequence). Trimming removed 3 bases from V and 2 bases from J, with 17 bases in between. The CDR3 loop spans 17 amino acids. CDR3 DNA sequence: TGTGCCAGCAGCTTTGGGCGAGGGGGGACTACCTACAATGAGCAGTTCTTC. As protein: CASSFGRGGTTYNEQFF.

The CDR3 region has the DNA TGTGCCAGCAGTTACGAGGGATCGAGCTCCTACAATGAGCAGTTCTTC. Its translation is CASSYEGSSSYNEQFF. This chain connects TRBV6-2 or TRBV6-3 to TRBJ2-1; perhaps TRBD2 as D (5 bases). CDR3 length: 16 amino acids. The germline V gene encodes CDR1 MNHEY and CDR2 SVGEGT. Trimming took off 2 bases at V and 0 bases at J, with 11 bases between the two ends.

This chain joins TRBV7-2 and TRBJ2-1, with D unresolved. The V end lost 0 bases, the J end lost 6 bases, and 6 bases lay between the germline ends. The CDR3 extends over 13 amino acids. CDR1 SGHTA and CDR2 FQGNSA come from the germline V gene. CDR3 DNA sequence: TGTGCCAGCAGCTTAGCTGAGTCCAATGAGCAGTTCTTC. Its protein product is CASSLAESNEQFF.

The gene calls are TRBV25-1 and TRBJ1-5; 8 bases agree with TRBD1. V shed 1 base and J 5 bases; nucleotides not matched to a gene: 4. Germline CDR1 reads MGHDK; CDR2 reads SYGVNS. CDR3 length equals 15 residues. CDR3 in DNA: TGTGCCAGCAGTGAATCGGGGACAGGCTATCAGCCCCAGCATTTT. Protein: CASSESGTGYQPQHF.

The V and J genes are TRBV12-3 or TRBV12-4 and TRBJ2-2, with a tentative D call TRBD2 (5 bases). The CDR3 contains 14 residues. The ends were cut back, 6 bases at V and 4 bases at J, with 12 bases in the middle. CDR3 in amino acids: CASSPSEVTGELFF. Written as DNA, the CDR3 is TGTGCCAGCAGCCCCTCGGAGGTCACCGGGGAGCTGTTTTTT.

Only a few counts were recorded for this clonotype. V gene TRBV4-3 combines with J gene TRBJ2-7; possibly TRBD2 for D (5 bases). Germline loops: CDR1 LGHNA, CDR2 YSLEER. Trimming left V 1 base short and J 2 bases short, with 9 bases between. The length of the CDR3 is 14 residues. The DNA for the CDR3 is TGCGCCAGCAGCCAAGCGACGGGGACCTACGAGCAGTACTTC. This codes for CASSQATGTYEQYF.

This clonotype showed up just a few times. The CDR3: CASSLYTHLFF. DNA of the CDR3: TGTGCCAGCAGTTTATACACGCACCTGTTCTTC. The rearrangement uses TRBV28 and TRBJ2-1; D remains unclear. The CDR3 extends over 11 amino acids. Germline loops: CDR1 MDHEN, CDR2 SYDVKM. The V gene lost 1 base and the J gene lost 15 bases, with 10 bases spanning the gap.

This CDR3 is CASSQDAGGRTEAFF. The CDR3 nucleotides read TGCGCCAGCAGCCAAGATGCGGGAGGGCGGACTGAAGCTTTCTTT. The rearrangement links TRBV4-1 to TRBJ1-1; D is unclear. CDR1 and CDR2 (germline): MGHRA, YSYEKL. The CDR3 spans 15 residues. Trimming cost V 0 bases and J 5 bases, with 13 bases left between them.

The genes are TRBV20-1 and TRBJ2-7, with 8 bases matching TRBD1. The V gene's germline CDR1 is DFQATT and CDR2 SNEGSKA (reference sequence). Trimming took 0 bases from V and 4 from J; bases not matched to a gene: 11. The CDR3 sequence is 16 residues long. CDR3 in amino acids: CSAREPGTGLRYEQYF. The CDR3, as DNA: TGCAGTGCTAGAGAACCCGGGACAGGACTCAGATACGAGCAGTACTTC.

This chain uses TRBV12-3 or TRBV12-4 with TRBJ2-3, with D perhaps matching TRBD2 (6 bases). Trimming left V 7 bases short and J 5 bases short, with 19 bases between. The CDR3 has 15 residues. CDR3 nucleotide sequence: TGTGCCAGCAACGCCCGGGAGAACCTGGGAGATACGCAGTATTTT. Translated: CASNARENLGDTQYF.

The chain has TRBV6-4 and TRBJ2-3, with 7 bases identical to TRBD1. This CDR3 has 15 residues. Germline CDR1 MRHNA, CDR2 SNTAGT. V trimming: 3 bases; J trimming: 5 bases; junction bases outside the gene matches: 8. CDR3 sequence reads: CASSETGIFGDTQYF. CDR3 DNA sequence: TGTGCCAGCAGTGAGACAGGGATCTTTGGAGATACGCAGTATTTT.

This clonotype has just one count. The V call is TRBV6-1, the J call TRBJ2-3; D not certain. The CDR3 contains 12 residues. The V end was cut by 8 bases, the J end by 6 bases, with 12 bases between. Germline loops: CDR1 MNHNS, CDR2 SASEGT. The CDR3 loop is CASARVADTQYF. The CDR3 nucleotides are TGTGCCAGCGCCCGGGTGGCGGATACGCAGTATTTT.

This chain uses TRBV11-1 with TRBJ1-6; 7 nucleotides align to TRBD1. From germline, CDR1 is SGHAT and CDR2 FQDESV (reference sequence). V lost 1 base to trimming and J lost 0 bases; unmatched junction nucleotides: 15. The CDR3 spans 21 residues. CDR3 in amino acids: CASSLVRWGTAPSSYNSPLHF. CDR3 nucleotide sequence: TGTGCCAGCAGCTTAGTGCGGTGGGGGACAGCTCCGAGCTCCTATAATTCACCCCTCCACTTT.

The chain carries TRBV9 and TRBJ2-1; 7 positions agree with TRBD1. V was pared by 0 bases and J by 9 bases, with 9 bases of the junction left unmatched. Germline CDR1 SGDLS, CDR2 YYNGEE. The CDR3 sequence is 15 residues long. This CDR3 is CASSVGQQGWGEQFF. DNA for the CDR3: TGTGCCAGCAGCGTAGGACAACAGGGGTGGGGTGAGCAGTTCTTC.

The chain carries TRBV20-1 and TRBJ2-1, with TRBD2 as a possible D gene (6 bases). Gene TRBJ2-7 matches the end of the DNA better, so the J call may be wrong. Germline V lookup: CDR1 DFQATT, CDR2 SNEGSKA (reference sequence). CDR3 size: 14 residues. CDR3 sequence: CSAMIWGEYNEQYF. In nucleotides, the CDR3 is TGCAGTGCTATGATTTGGGGGGAATACAATGAGCAGTACTTC.

V usage is TRBV28 and J usage is TRBJ1-6, with TRBD1 as a possible D gene (5 bases). The germline CDR1 and CDR2 sequences are MDHEN and SYDVKM. This CDR3 comprises 14 residues. V lost 7 bases, J lost 10 bases, and 17 bases lay in between. The CDR3 DNA reads TGTGCCAGCATCACCCGGGGGTATAGGTCACCCCTCCACTTT. It is translated as CASITRGYRSPLHF.

The V gene is TRBV20-1, the J gene TRBJ2-5, with 8 bases identical to TRBD1. The J call may be in error: the DNA end matches TRBJ2-7 better. The germline CDR1 and CDR2 sequences are DFQATT and SNEGSKA (reference sequence). The length of the CDR3 is 14 residues. The CDR3 here is CSARPDRGRYEQYF. The DNA for the CDR3 is TGCAGTGCTAGACCTGACAGGGGTAGATACGAGCAGTACTTC.

The V gene is TRBV4-2, the J gene TRBJ2-7; a possible D gene is TRBD1 (6 bases). The CDR3 length is 14 residues. V was pared by 0 bases and J by 5 bases, with 11 bases between. Germline CDR1 reads LGHNA; CDR2 reads YNFKEQ. CDR3 residues: CASSQDYRVHEQYF. Here the CDR3 DNA reads TGTGCCAGCAGCCAAGACTACAGGGTCCACGAGCAGTACTTC.

This clonotype was seen a single time. The V call is TRBV10-3, the J call TRBJ1-4; 7 nucleotides line up with TRBD1. After removal of 10 bases from V and 6 bases from J, the junction contained 11 bases not matched to a gene. CDR3 length equals 14 residues. Germline V gene data show CDR1 as ENHRY and CDR2 as SYGVKD. The CDR3 DNA follows: TGTGCCACCCGGGGAAGGGGGCGAGATGAAAAACTGTTTTTT. Protein sequence: CATRGRGRDEKLFF.

This chain uses TRBV6-1 with TRBJ2-4; TRBD2 matches at 9 bases. The CDR3 loop spans 19 amino acids. The germline gives CDR1 MNHNS, CDR2 SASEGT. Trimming cost V 6 bases and J 3 bases; bases outside gene matches: 18. The CDR3 DNA reads as TGTGCCAGCAGCCACACCGCCACCGATTCGCGGGAGGGCAAAAACATTCAGTACTTC. This sequence encodes CASSHTATDSREGKNIQYF.

V gene TRBV2 combines with J gene TRBJ2-3; maybe TRBD2 (6 bases). V was shortened by 8 bases and J by 0 bases, with 12 bases between the two germline ends. Germline values: CDR1 SNHLY, CDR2 FYNNEI. The CDR3 has 14 residues. CDR3 residues: CASEGGMSTDTQYF. CDR3 DNA sequence: TGTGCCAGCGAGGGCGGGATGAGCACAGATACGCAGTATTTT. Combining the CDR3 with reference TRBV2 and TRBJ2-3 gives the whole variable domain EPEVTQTPSHQVTQMGQEVILRCVPISNHLYFYWYRQILGQKVEFLVSFYNNEISEKSEIFDDQFSVERPDGSNFTLKIRSTKLEDSAMYFCASEGGMSTDTQYFGPGTRLTVL.

The rearrangement joins TRBV12-3 or TRBV12-4 to TRBJ1-2; no definite D call. V was cut by 1 base and J by 6 bases, with 15 bases left in between. CDR3 length: 15 residues. This CDR3 is CASSLGSRRLNGYTF. CDR3 DNA: TGTGCCAGCAGTTTAGGCTCCCGAAGGCTGAATGGCTACACCTTC.

The J gene is TRBJ1-4, the V gene TRBV3-1; 10 nucleotides line up with TRBD1. This CDR3 contains 15 residues. V lost 5 bases to trimming and J lost 8 bases; unmatched junction nucleotides: 8. Germline V gives CDR1 LGHDT, CDR2 YNNKEL (reference sequence). CDR3 region: CASSYRQGAKEKLFF. The CDR3, as DNA: TGTGCCAGCAGCTACCGACAGGGGGCAAAGGAAAAACTGTTTTTT.

Written as DNA, the CDR3 is TGTGCTAGTTTCGAACAGGGCCGAGATACGCAGTATTTT. This translates into CASFEQGRDTQYF. This sequence joins TRBV12-5 and TRBJ2-3, with D tentatively TRBD1 (6 bases). V lost 8 bases to trimming and J lost 5 bases, with 14 bases between them. The CDR3 totals 13 residues. Germline V lookup: CDR1 LGHNT, CDR2 FRNRAP.

The chain uses TRBV7-2 and TRBJ1-1; tentatively, D is TRBD1 (6 bases). Deletions cut 5 bases from V and 6 bases from J, with 16 bases between. CDR3 length: 14 amino acids. Per the germline V gene, CDR1 is SGHTA and CDR2 is FQGNSA. CDR3 coding DNA: TGTGCCAGCAGCGTGTCCCGGGACACTTCTGAAGCTTTCTTT. As protein: CASSVSRDTSEAFF.